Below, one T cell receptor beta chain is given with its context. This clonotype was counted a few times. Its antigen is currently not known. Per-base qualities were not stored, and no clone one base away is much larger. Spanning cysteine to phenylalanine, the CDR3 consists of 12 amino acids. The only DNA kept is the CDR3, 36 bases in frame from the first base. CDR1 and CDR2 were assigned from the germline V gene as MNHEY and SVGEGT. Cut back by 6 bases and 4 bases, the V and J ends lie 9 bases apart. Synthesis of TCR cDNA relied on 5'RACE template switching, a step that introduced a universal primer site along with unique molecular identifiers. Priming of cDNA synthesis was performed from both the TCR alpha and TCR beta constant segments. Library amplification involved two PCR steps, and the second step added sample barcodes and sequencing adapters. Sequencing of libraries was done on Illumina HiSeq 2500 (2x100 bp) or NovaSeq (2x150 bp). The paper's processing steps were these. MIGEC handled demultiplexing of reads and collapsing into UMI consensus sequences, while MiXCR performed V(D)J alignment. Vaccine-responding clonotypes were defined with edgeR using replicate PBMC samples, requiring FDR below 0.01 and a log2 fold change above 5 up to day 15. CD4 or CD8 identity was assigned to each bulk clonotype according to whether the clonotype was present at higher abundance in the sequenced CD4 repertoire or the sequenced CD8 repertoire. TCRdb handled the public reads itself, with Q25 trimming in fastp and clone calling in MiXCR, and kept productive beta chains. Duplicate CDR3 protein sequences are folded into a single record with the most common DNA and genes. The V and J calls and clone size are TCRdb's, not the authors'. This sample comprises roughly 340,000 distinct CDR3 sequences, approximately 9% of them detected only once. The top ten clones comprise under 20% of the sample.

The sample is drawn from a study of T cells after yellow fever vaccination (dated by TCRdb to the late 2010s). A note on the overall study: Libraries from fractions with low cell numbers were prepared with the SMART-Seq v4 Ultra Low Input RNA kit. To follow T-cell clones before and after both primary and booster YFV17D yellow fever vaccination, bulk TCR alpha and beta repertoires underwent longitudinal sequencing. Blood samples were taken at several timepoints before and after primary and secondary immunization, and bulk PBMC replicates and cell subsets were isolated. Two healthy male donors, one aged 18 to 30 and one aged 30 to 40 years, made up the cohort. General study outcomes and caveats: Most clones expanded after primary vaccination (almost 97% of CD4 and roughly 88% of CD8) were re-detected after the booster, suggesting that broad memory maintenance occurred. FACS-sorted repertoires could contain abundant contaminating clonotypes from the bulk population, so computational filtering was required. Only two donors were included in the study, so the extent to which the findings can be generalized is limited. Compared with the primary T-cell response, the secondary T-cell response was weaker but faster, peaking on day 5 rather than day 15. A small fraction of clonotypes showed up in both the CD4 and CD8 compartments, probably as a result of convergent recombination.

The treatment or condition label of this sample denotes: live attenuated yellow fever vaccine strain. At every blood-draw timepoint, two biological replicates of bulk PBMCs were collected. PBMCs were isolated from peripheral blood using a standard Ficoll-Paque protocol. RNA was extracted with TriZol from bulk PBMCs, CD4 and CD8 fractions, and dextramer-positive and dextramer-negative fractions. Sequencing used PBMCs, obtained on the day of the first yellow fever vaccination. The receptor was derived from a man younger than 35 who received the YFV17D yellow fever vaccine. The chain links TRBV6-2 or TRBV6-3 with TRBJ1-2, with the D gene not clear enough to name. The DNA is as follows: TGTGCCAGCAGCATAACCAGCTATGGCTACACCTTC. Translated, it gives CASSITSYGYTF.